This T cell receptor (beta chain) originates from a study of T cell responses to AZD1222 COVID-19 vaccine. About this clone itself: Its antigen is still unknown.

General study points: Clonal diversity may have been underestimated, and the donors were mostly white British, with more females than males. In all cases, repertoires were sampled only after the peak T cell response.

The table came from immunoSEQ multiplex PCR; TCRdb's copy has only in-frame clones and leaves some out. The sample consists of 120,000 to 150,000 clones, more than 70% of them appearing once. In germline, CDR1 is MNHNS, CDR2 SASEGT. Trimming took 1 base from V and 8 from J, leaving 8 bases between them. CDR3 length: 13 residues. Sequenced material: peripheral blood, taken 28 days after the second AZD1222 dose. This TCR derives from an adult who received the AZD1222 COVID-19 vaccine. The V gene is TRBV6-1, the J gene TRBJ1-4, with a possible D match to TRBD1 (5 bases). DNA for the CDR3: TGTGCCAGCAGTGAAGTGAACAGGGAAAAACTGTTTTTT. Its translation is CASSEVNREKLFF.